The present T cell receptor beta chain was sequenced within a study of cytomegalovirus exposure and HLA in healthy donors. Overall study findings and caveats: It was around 160 TCR beta chains that were listed as cytomegalovirus-associated.

The PCR used 60 Vbeta and 13 Jbeta primers. Original handling: Some 12 million shared chains were among the approximately 82 million unique TCR beta chains that a later analysis counted. The assay was immunoSEQ multiplex PCR, and TCRdb's table has in-frame clones only and misses some. That table gives V, J and clone size, and the DNA gave D and trimming. This table holds 150,000 or so clones, around 77% found once. The sample holds a few counts of this clone. Its antigen is not known. V gave up 6 bases and J gave up 10 bases, with 15 bases separating them. The germline gives CDR1 MNHNS, CDR2 SASEGT. This CDR3 region has 12 residues. Healthy bone marrow donors supplied every sample.

The gene calls are TRBV6-1 and TRBJ1-1; D may be TRBD1 (5 bases). The receptor was derived from a woman between 50 and 59 years old in good health and CMV-seropositive. The sequenced material came from PBMCs. The CDR3 DNA follows: TGTGCCAGCAGGCTTTGGGGGGAATTAGCTTTCTTT. Residues: CASRLWGELAFF.